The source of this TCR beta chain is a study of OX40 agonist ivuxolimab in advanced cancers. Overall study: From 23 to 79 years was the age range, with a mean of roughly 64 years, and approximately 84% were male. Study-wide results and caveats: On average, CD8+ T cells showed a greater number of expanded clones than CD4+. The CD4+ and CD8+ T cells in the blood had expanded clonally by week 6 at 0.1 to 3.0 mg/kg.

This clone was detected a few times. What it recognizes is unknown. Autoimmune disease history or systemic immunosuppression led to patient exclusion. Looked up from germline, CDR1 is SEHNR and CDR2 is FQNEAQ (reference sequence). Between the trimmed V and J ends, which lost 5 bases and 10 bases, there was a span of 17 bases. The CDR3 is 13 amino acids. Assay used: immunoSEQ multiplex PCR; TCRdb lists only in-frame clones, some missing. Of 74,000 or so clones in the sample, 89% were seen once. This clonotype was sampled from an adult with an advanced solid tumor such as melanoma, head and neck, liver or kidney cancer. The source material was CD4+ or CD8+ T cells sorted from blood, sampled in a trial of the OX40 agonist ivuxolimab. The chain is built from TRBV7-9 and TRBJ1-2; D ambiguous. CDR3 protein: CASSKDPQPYYTF. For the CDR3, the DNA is TGTGCCAGCAGCAAGGACCCACAACCTTACTACACCTTC.